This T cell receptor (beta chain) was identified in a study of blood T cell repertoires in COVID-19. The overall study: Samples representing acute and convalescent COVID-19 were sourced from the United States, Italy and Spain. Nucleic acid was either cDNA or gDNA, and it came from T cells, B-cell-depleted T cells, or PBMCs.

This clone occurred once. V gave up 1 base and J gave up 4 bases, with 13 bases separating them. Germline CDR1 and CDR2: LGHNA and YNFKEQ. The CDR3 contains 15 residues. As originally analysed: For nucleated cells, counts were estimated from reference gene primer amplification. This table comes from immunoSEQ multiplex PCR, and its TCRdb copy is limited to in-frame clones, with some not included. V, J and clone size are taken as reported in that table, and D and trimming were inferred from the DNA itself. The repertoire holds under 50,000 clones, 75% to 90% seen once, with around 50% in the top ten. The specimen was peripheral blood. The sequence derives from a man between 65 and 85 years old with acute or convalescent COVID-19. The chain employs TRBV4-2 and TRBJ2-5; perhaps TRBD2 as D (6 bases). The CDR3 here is CASSQGEAGLETQYF. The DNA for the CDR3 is TGTGCCAGCAGCCAAGGGGAAGCGGGCCTAGAGACCCAGTACTTC.